One sample yielded the 17 T cell receptor beta chains listed below, sequenced in a study of shared clonotypes between healthy human individuals. TCRdb keeps only in-frame clones here, not all; method: immunoSEQ multiplex PCR. The table records fewer than 200,000 clones, 90% to 95% of them present only once. Sequences were obtained from naive CD4+ T cells sorted from blood. Subset denoted: CD45RA+ positively selected. The receptors were sampled from a woman aged 25 to 39 in good health.

The genes are TRBV28 and TRBJ1-1; D might be TRBD1 (5 bases). Germline loops: CDR1 MDHEN, CDR2 SYDVKM. The CDR3 runs to 14 residues. V lost 8 bases, J lost 0 bases, and 13 bases lay in between. The CDR3 region is CASQGGGMNTEAFF. The CDR3 DNA sequence: TGTGCCAGCCAGGGCGGGGGAATGAACACTGAAGCTTTCTTT.

The genes are TRBV5-1 and TRBJ2-7, with TRBD1 as a possible D gene (5 bases). The CDR3 contains 15 residues. The germline V gene has CDR1 SGHRS and CDR2 YFSETQ. V shed 2 bases and J shed 6 bases, with 18 bases lying between them. The CDR3 spells CASSFGLVKRGEQYF. The CDR3 DNA follows: TGCGCCAGCAGCTTTGGGCTAGTAAAAAGGGGCGAGCAGTACTTC.

The rearrangement links TRBV7-8 to TRBJ2-2; D is possibly TRBD1 or TRBD2 (7 bases each). The CDR3 is 16 residues long. The germline V and J ends were trimmed by 3 bases and 5 bases, with 16 bases remaining between them. Per germline, CDR1 SGHVS and CDR2 FQNEAQ. The CDR3 nucleotides are TGTGCCAGCAGCTTCACAGGGGAGGGCCGAACCGGGGAGCTGTTTTTT. The encoded protein is CASSFTGEGRTGELFF.

V gene TRBV6-6 combines with J gene TRBJ1-3; D remains unclear. Trimming stripped 7 bases from V and 0 bases from J, with 13 bases between. Germline CDR1 MNHNY, CDR2 SVGAGI (reference sequence). The CDR3 covers 15 residues. In DNA, the CDR3 is TGTGCCAGCACTCGGACGGGGAGCTCTGGAAACACCATATATTTT. It specifies CASTRTGSSGNTIYF.

CDR3 region: CASLSGANVLTF. The CDR3 DNA follows: TGTGCCAGCTTGTCTGGGGCCAACGTCCTGACTTTC. The chain recombines TRBV19 with TRBJ2-6; D gene uncertain. CDR3 length: 12 amino acids. The V gene lost 9 bases and the J gene lost 1 base, with 4 bases spanning the gap. Germline assignment: CDR1 LNHDA and CDR2 SQIVND (reference sequence).

CDR3: CASSLTVGPRSGANVLTF. In DNA form, the CDR3 reads TGCGCCAGCAGTCTGACCGTGGGCCCAAGGTCAGGGGCCAACGTCCTGACTTTC. The rearrangement joins TRBV23-1 to TRBJ2-6; D remains unclear. TRBV23-1 is filed as an ORF, its function uncertain. CDR3 length: 18 residues. The V end lost 4 bases, the J end lost 4 bases, and 20 bases lay between the germline ends.

The chain recombines TRBV11-2 with TRBJ1-2; D is unclear. Germline V gene lookup returns CDR1 SGHAT and CDR2 FQNNGV. V lost 1 base and J 8 bases, leaving 8 bases between the germline ends. The CDR3 covers 12 residues. The CDR3 sequence is CASSLGLGGYTF. The DNA for the CDR3 is TGTGCCAGCAGCTTAGGACTGGGGGGCTACACCTTC.

The chain recombines TRBV28 with TRBJ1-5; 9 bases match TRBD1. CDR1 and CDR2 from the germline V gene are MDHEN and SYDVKM. Losses at the gene ends were 5 bases for V and 2 bases for J; bases not matched to a gene: 16. The CDR3 has 19 residues. The CDR3: CASSPLSGTGPVGNQPQHF. In DNA, the CDR3 is TGTGCCAGCAGTCCTCTCTCCGGGACAGGGCCCGTGGGCAATCAGCCCCAGCATTTT.

J is TRBJ2-1 and V is TRBV15, with 14 bases that match TRBD2. The CDR3 runs to 15 residues. The trim removed 4 bases at V and 6 bases at J, leaving 2 bases unmatched. Per the germline V gene, CDR1 is LNHNV and CDR2 is YYDKDF (reference sequence). CDR3 amino acids: CATSTGLAGVNEQFF. The CDR3 DNA reads TGTGCCACCAGCACGGGACTAGCGGGAGTCAATGAGCAGTTCTTC.

The V and J genes are TRBV11-2 and TRBJ2-7, with no clear D. V lost 4 bases and J lost 5, with 9 bases in between. The CDR3 contains 12 residues. In germline, CDR1 is SGHAT, CDR2 FQNNGV. The DNA for the CDR3 is TGTGCCAGCAGCTCCAGTGGGGACGAGCAGTACTTC. Protein product: CASSSSGDEQYF.

The V call is TRBV2, the J call TRBJ2-3; a possible D gene is TRBD1 (5 bases). Germline V gene data show CDR1 as SNHLY and CDR2 as FYNNEI. Trimming shortened V by 7 bases and J by 4 bases, and 9 bases separated the two germline ends. This CDR3 comprises 12 residues. The CDR3 reads CASTLTADTQYF. The CDR3 coding sequence is TGTGCCAGCACCCTGACAGCAGATACGCAGTATTTT. Drawing the rest from reference TRBV2 and TRBJ2-3, the complete variable domain is EPEVTQTPSHQVTQMGQEVILRCVPISNHLYFYWYRQILGQKVEFLVSFYNNEISEKSEIFDDQFSVERPDGSNFTLKIRSTKLEDSAMYFCASTLTADTQYFGPGTRLTVL.

The chain couples TRBV27 to TRBJ2-4; no reliable D call. Per the germline V gene, CDR1 is MNHEY and CDR2 is SMNVEV (reference sequence). The CDR3 is made up of 13 amino acids. Trimming took 0 bases from V and 5 from J, leaving 5 bases between them. The CDR3 loop is CASSLSVENIQYF. CDR3 DNA sequence: TGTGCCAGCAGTTTATCGGTGGAAAACATTCAGTACTTC.

CDR3 loop: CASEYSGTGFYEQYF. The CDR3 DNA is TGTGCCAGCGAATATTCCGGGACAGGGTTCTACGAGCAGTACTTC. The chain joins TRBV2 to TRBJ2-7, with 9 positions matching TRBD1. CDR1 is SNHLY and CDR2 is FYNNEI in the germline V gene. Trimming took 8 bases from V and 3 from J; bases not matched to a gene: 11. This CDR3 spans 15 amino acids.

The rearrangement links TRBV19 to TRBJ1-1; D may be TRBD1 (6 bases). This CDR3 has 16 amino acids. Germline V lookup: CDR1 LNHDA, CDR2 SQIVND (reference sequence). V gave up 0 bases and J gave up 0 bases, with 11 bases separating them. The CDR3 sequence is CASSIDSAGVNTEAFF. The CDR3 DNA reads as TGTGCCAGTAGTATAGATTCCGCAGGGGTGAACACTGAAGCTTTCTTT.

The chain recombines TRBV27 with TRBJ2-5; 11 nucleotides agree with TRBD2. CDR1 is MNHEY and CDR2 is SMNVEV in the germline V gene (reference sequence). This CDR3 has 15 amino acids. Trimming removed 0 bases from V and 6 bases from J; junction bases left unmatched: 3. The CDR3 spells CASSLSGLAAKTQYF. CDR3 coding DNA: TGTGCCAGCAGTTTATCGGGACTAGCGGCGAAGACCCAGTACTTC.

The chain couples TRBV7-9 to TRBJ2-5; D may be TRBD1 (5 bases). The J call is uncertain, as TRBJ2-7 better fits the DNA end. The CDR3 covers 12 residues. Per the germline V gene, CDR1 is SEHNR and CDR2 is FQNEAQ (reference sequence). CDR3 region: CASSLGRDEQYF. The CDR3 DNA sequence: TGTGCCAGCAGCTTAGGCAGGGACGAGCAGTACTTC.

V gene TRBV5-4 combines with J gene TRBJ2-5; TRBD1 agrees at 9 bases. With the DNA end fitting TRBJ2-7 better, the J assignment may be wrong. Germline V CDR1 and CDR2: SGHNT, YYREEE (reference sequence). The CDR3 consists of 15 residues. The CDR3 sequence: CASSWGQGITYEQYF. In DNA, the CDR3 is TGTGCCAGCAGCTGGGGACAGGGCATTACCTACGAGCAGTACTTC.